Listed here is a single T cell receptor (beta chain). Its antigen is still unknown. This sample is drawn from a study of OX40 agonist ivuxolimab in advanced cancers. Regarding the study as a whole: Normalized expansion of T-cell clones was also low for some nonresponders.

The CDR3 has 14 amino acids. The V gene lost 6 bases and the J gene lost 0 bases, with 9 bases spanning the gap. The germline V gene encodes CDR1 MDHEN and CDR2 SYDVKM. Generated by immunoSEQ multiplex PCR, the TCRdb table keeps only in-frame clones and is missing some. Of 30,000 to 40,000 clones listed, around 90% were seen once; the top ten hold 36%. Here the sequenced sample was CD4+ or CD8+ T cells sorted from blood, taken in a trial of the OX40 agonist ivuxolimab. The sequence was collected from an adult with an advanced solid tumor such as melanoma, head and neck, liver or kidney cancer. The V gene is TRBV28, the J gene TRBJ2-1; D is ambiguous. The CDR3 DNA sequence: TGTGCCAGCAGCGATATTAGCTCCTACAATGAGCAGTTCTTC. It yields the protein CASSDISSYNEQFF. Full variable domain (remainder filled in from reference TRBV28 and TRBJ2-1): DVKVTQSSRYLVKRTGEKVFLECVQDMDHENMFWYRQDPGLGLRLIYFSYDVKMKEKGDIPEGYSVSREKKERFSLILESASTNQTSMYLCASSDISSYNEQFFGPGTRLTVL.